The 28 T cell receptor beta chains below were found in one sample sequenced in a study of blood T cell repertoires in COVID-19. The method was immunoSEQ multiplex PCR; TCRdb's version includes in-frame clones alone and lacks a portion of them. Here the sample spans 300,000 to 350,000 clones, 80% to 90% being singletons. Source material: peripheral blood. These receptors originate from a woman between 50 and 59 years old with COVID-19, enrolled during active disease.

The chain links TRBV29-1 to TRBJ1-1; TRBD1 aligns across 7 bases. The CDR3 runs to 14 residues. Germline trimming cut 5 bases from V and 1 base from J; bases unmatched to any gene: 7. The germline V gene has CDR1 SQVTM and CDR2 ANQGSEA. CDR3 in amino acids: CSVLPRTGNTEAFF. The CDR3 nucleotides read TGCAGCGTTCTACCGAGGACAGGGAACACTGAAGCTTTCTTT.

This clone was picked up one time. This sequence joins TRBV7-2 and TRBJ1-2; TRBD1 aligns across 7 bases. CDR1 is SGHTA and CDR2 is FQGNSA in the germline V gene. V was clipped by 2 bases and J by 8 bases; unmatched bases: 11. There are 15 residues in the CDR3. DNA of the CDR3: TGTGCCAGCAGCTTAATTCTAGGGGGCGCGGAGGGCTACACCTTC. It encodes CASSLILGGAEGYTF. The complete variable domain, with remaining parts taken from reference TRBV7-2 and TRBJ1-2, reads GAGVSQSPSNKVTEKGKDVELRCDPISGHTALYWYRQSLGQGLEFLIYFQGNSAPDKSGLPSDRFSAERTGGSVSTLTIQRTQQEDSAVYLCASSLILGGAEGYTFGSGTRLTVV.

The chain has TRBV5-4 and TRBJ1-4; 7 nucleotides match TRBD1. CDR3 length: 14 residues. V trimming: 4 bases; J trimming: 6 bases; junction bases outside the gene matches: 6. Germline V gene sequence: CDR1 SGHNT, CDR2 YYREEE (reference sequence). CDR3 sequence: CASSLRDSYEKLFF. Written as DNA, the CDR3 is TGTGCCAGCAGCCTTCGGGACAGCTATGAAAAACTGTTTTTT.

The sample holds one count of this clone. This sequence joins TRBV6-5 and TRBJ1-2; 7 nucleotides match TRBD1. Losses at the gene ends were 10 bases for V and 5 bases for J; bases not matched to a gene: 7. The CDR3 extends over 12 amino acids. CDR1 MNHEY and CDR2 SVGAGI come from the germline V gene. CDR3 in amino acids: CATRGTAYGYTF. For the CDR3, the DNA is TGTGCCACCCGCGGGACAGCTTATGGCTACACCTTC.

The chain employs TRBV6-5 and TRBJ2-7, with 11 bases identical to TRBD2. Trimming at V came to 6 bases and at J to 3 bases, leaving 7 bases not matched to a gene. There are 15 residues in the CDR3. From germline, CDR1 is MNHEY and CDR2 SVGAGI. For the CDR3, the DNA is TGTGCCAGCAGCCCCGAGACTAGCGGGAACTACGAGCAGTACTTC. It encodes CASSPETSGNYEQYF.

This chain uses TRBV25-1 with TRBJ2-2, with TRBD2 as a possible D gene (5 bases). Germline V gives CDR1 MGHDK, CDR2 SYGVNS. Trimming cost V 0 bases and J 5 bases, with 10 bases left between them. The CDR3 sequence is 15 residues long. The CDR3 here is CASSEYIPGTGELFF. The CDR3 nucleotides are TGTGCCAGCAGTGAATATATCCCGGGGACCGGGGAGCTGTTTTTT.

V gene TRBV24-1 combines with J gene TRBJ2-1, with TRBD2 matching over 8 bases. The CDR3 loop spans 16 amino acids. V shed 4 bases, J shed 8 bases, and the junction held 12 bases outside the gene matches. Looked up from germline, CDR1 is KGHDR and CDR2 is SFDVKD. CDR3 nucleotide sequence: TGTGCCACCAGTGAGGGAACTAGCGGACCTTTCCATGAGCAGTTCTTC. This encodes CATSEGTSGPFHEQFF.

This chain links TRBV7-3 with TRBJ2-2, with 9 bases aligning to TRBD2. The V gene's germline CDR1 is SGHTA and CDR2 FQGTGA. Trimming at V came to 4 bases and at J to 3 bases, leaving 3 bases not matched to a gene. This CDR3 spans 15 amino acids. CDR3 amino acids: CASSSLAGYTGELFF. The CDR3 DNA is TGTGCCAGCAGCTCTCTAGCGGGATACACCGGGGAGCTGTTTTTT.

The chain employs TRBV21-1 and TRBJ2-3; no DNA check was done on the table's D call, TRBD2. TRBV21-1 is a listed pseudogene. The CDR3 is 14 residues long. The CDR3 sequence is CARKNSGSGDTQYF. CDR3 nucleotides: TGTGCCAGGAAAAATAGCGGTTCTGGGGATACGCAGTATTTT.

This rearrangement joins TRBV11-2 to TRBJ2-7; 8 positions match TRBD1. The ends lost 5 bases at V and 1 base at J; junction bases unmatched: 1. The CDR3 loop spans 13 amino acids. The germline V gene has CDR1 SGHAT and CDR2 FQNNGV. The CDR3 region is CASSRDRSYEQYF. DNA for the CDR3: TGTGCCAGCAGCCGGGACAGGTCCTACGAGCAGTACTTC.

A word on this clone: An end of the junction does not agree with germline; a read error may underlie this. This chain connects TRBV19 to TRBJ2-1, with a possible D match to TRBD1 (5 bases). This CDR3 region has 13 residues. Germline V gives CDR1 LNHDA, CDR2 SQIVND (reference sequence). In DNA form, the CDR3 reads TGTGCCAGTAGTTTAGACAGTTACAATGAGCAGTTCTTC. Translating it yields CASSLDSYNEQFF.

The V call is TRBV30, the J call TRBJ2-7; 9 bases align to TRBD1. V lost 0 bases, J lost 1 base, and 1 base stayed unmatched. The CDR3 loop spans 14 amino acids. Germline CDR1 reads GTSNPN; CDR2 reads SVGIG (reference sequence). CDR3 bases: TGTGCCTGGAGTGTAGGGACAGGGTCCTACGAGCAGTACTTC. Translation gives CAWSVGTGSYEQYF.

In its sample, this clone was seen once. V gene TRBV19 combines with J gene TRBJ2-4, with D tentatively TRBD1 (6 bases). The V gene's germline CDR1 is LNHDA and CDR2 SQIVND (reference sequence). CDR3 size: 16 residues. The V end was cut by 5 bases, the J end by 0 bases, with 14 bases between. Written as DNA, the CDR3 is TGTGCCAGTAGTCCACTGACAGGATTAGCCAAAAACATTCAGTACTTC. This translates into CASSPLTGLAKNIQYF.

The chain has TRBV24-1 and TRBJ2-3; tentative D call: TRBD2 (6 bases). The CDR3 loop spans 14 amino acids. Germline CDR1 and CDR2: KGHDR and SFDVKD. Trimming removed 9 bases from V and 0 bases from J, with 12 bases in between. This CDR3 reads CATGPTRSTDTQYF. The CDR3 DNA reads TGTGCCACCGGACCGACTAGAAGCACAGATACGCAGTATTTT.

The J gene is TRBJ1-5, the V gene TRBV29-1, with D maybe TRBD1 (6 bases). Germline values: CDR1 SQVTM, CDR2 ANQGSEA. This CDR3 is 13 amino acids long. With 4 bases removed from V and 0 bases from J, the gap between germline ends came to 7 bases. The DNA for the CDR3 is TGCAGCGTTGGGGACATTAGCAATCAGCCCCAGCATTTT. Translating it yields CSVGDISNQPQHF.

The chain employs TRBV9 and TRBJ2-3; maybe TRBD2 (7 bases). In germline, CDR1 is SGDLS, CDR2 YYNGEE. Trimming left V 4 bases short and J 2 bases short, with 14 bases between. This CDR3 contains 15 residues. The CDR3 protein is CASSYREGLTDTQYF. The CDR3, as DNA: TGTGCCAGCAGCTACAGGGAGGGCCTCACAGATACGCAGTATTTT.

The gene calls are TRBV19 and TRBJ1-1, with 8 positions matching TRBD1. Germline V gene data show CDR1 as LNHDA and CDR2 as SQIVND (reference sequence). The CDR3 totals 17 residues. V dropped 9 bases and J dropped 3; count of bases not matched to a gene: 18. DNA for the CDR3: TGTGCCAGCCGCCGAGACGTTAACAGGGGGTGGGACACTGAAGCTTTCTTT. Translating it yields CASRRDVNRGWDTEAFF.

The V and J genes are TRBV5-1 and TRBJ2-1; 13 bases map to TRBD2. Per germline, CDR1 SGHRS and CDR2 YFSETQ. J was trimmed by 4 bases and V by 3 bases; bases with no gene match: 10. This CDR3 has 18 amino acids. CDR3 nucleotide sequence: TGCGCCAGCAGCTCGACAACTAGCGGGAGGGCCCTTTACAATGAGCAGTTCTTC. Translating gives CASSSTTSGRALYNEQFF.

The chain joins TRBV5-8 to TRBJ1-2, with unresolved D. Germline-derived CDR1 and CDR2 are SGHTS and YDEGEE. The CDR3 has 14 amino acids. V was pared by 0 bases and J by 2 bases, with 8 bases between. In nucleotides, the CDR3 is TGTGCCAGCAGCTTGGTGCGGGAAAACTATGGCTACACCTTC. Amino acids: CASSLVRENYGYTF.

This clone was observed once. J is TRBJ2-5 and V is TRBV3-1 (or the pseudogene TRBV3-2); maybe TRBD1 (5 bases). This CDR3 region has 12 residues. V was pared by 5 bases and J by 7 bases, with 11 bases between. CDR1 and CDR2 from the germline V gene are LGHDT and YNNKEL (reference sequence). As DNA, the CDR3 is TGTGCCAGCAGCGCAGGGATGGCGACCCAGTACTTC. This gives the protein CASSAGMATQYF.

V gene TRBV3-1 (or the pseudogene TRBV3-2) combines with J gene TRBJ2-3, with 11 bases fitting TRBD1. Germline-derived CDR1 and CDR2 are LGHDT and YNNKEL (reference sequence). The CDR3 contains 14 residues. Trimming took 1 base from V and 8 from J; bases not matched to a gene: 2. CDR3 protein: CASSQGGTGGTQYF. CDR3 nucleotides: TGTGCCAGCAGCCAAGGGGGGACAGGGGGTACGCAGTATTTT.

On this clone itself: Other DNA variants within this sample encode the same CDR3. The genes are TRBV18 and TRBJ2-5; TRBD1 aligns across 9 bases. This CDR3 has 14 residues. Trimming took 6 bases from V and 5 from J; bases not matched to a gene: 7. Germline lookup yields CDR1 KGHSH and CDR2 LQKENI. The CDR3 bases are TGTGCCAGCTCGCCTACAGGGGGCCCGGAGACCCAGTACTTC. It codes for CASSPTGGPETQYF.

The CDR3 DNA follows: TGTGCCAGCAGCTTAGGTCTTGAGTACGCGAACACCGGGGAGCTGTTTTTT. This encodes CASSLGLEYANTGELFF. This rearrangement joins TRBV7-6 to TRBJ2-2, with no clear D. V lost 1 base, J lost 0 bases, and 12 bases lay in between. The germline gives CDR1 SGHVS, CDR2 FNYEAQ. The CDR3 covers 17 residues.

V is TRBV6-5 and J is TRBJ2-4; 9 nucleotides align to TRBD1. The CDR3 is made up of 14 amino acids. From germline, CDR1 is MNHEY and CDR2 SVGAGI. Trimming took 4 bases from V and 7 from J; bases not matched to a gene: 5. CDR3 residues: CASSWGQGMNIQYF. The CDR3 coding sequence is TGTGCCAGCAGTTGGGGACAGGGTATGAACATTCAGTACTTC.

The table lists this clone with a count of one. V is TRBV18 and J is TRBJ1-1, with D possibly matching TRBD1 (5 bases). This CDR3 is 16 amino acids long. Trimming stripped 0 bases from V and 8 bases from J, with 19 bases between. The germline V gene encodes CDR1 KGHSH and CDR2 LQKENI. This CDR3 is CASSPPGPTGSREAFF. CDR3 bases: TGTGCCAGCTCACCACCGGGGCCAACCGGATCCCGGGAAGCTTTCTTT.

This chain joins TRBV4-1 and TRBJ2-1; D remains unclear. Germline CDR1 and CDR2: MGHRA and YSYEKL. CDR3 size: 11 residues. Trimming pared 3 bases from V and 9 bases from J, leaving 6 bases between. CDR3 in amino acids: CASSHSGEQFF. The CDR3 DNA follows: TGCGCCAGCAGCCACTCGGGTGAGCAGTTCTTC.

In nucleotides, the CDR3 is TGTGCCAGTATAGAAGGACAGGGGGCAGCGCGTGGAAACACCATATATTTT. Amino acid sequence: CASIEGQGAARGNTIYF. The rearrangement links TRBV19 to TRBJ1-3; TRBD1 agrees at 11 bases. This CDR3 region has 17 residues. The ends lost 7 bases at V and 3 bases at J; junction bases unmatched: 11. Germline values: CDR1 LNHDA, CDR2 SQIVND (reference sequence).

The rearrangement links TRBV10-1 to TRBJ2-7, with a weak D call TRBD1 (6 bases). This CDR3 spans 13 amino acids. Germline loops: CDR1 WNHNN, CDR2 SYGVQD (reference sequence). V lost 2 bases, J lost 6 bases, and 11 bases lay in between. CDR3 in DNA: TGCGCCAGCAGTGAGCGTGAGGGGGTCGAGCAGTACTTC. Its protein is CASSEREGVEQYF.